The 18 T cell receptor beta chains below were found in one sample sequenced in a study of CD8+ T cells in alopecia areata. Extracted RNA was reverse transcribed, and the resulting cDNA served as sequencing template. Sequenced by immunoSEQ multiplex PCR; TCRdb stores in-frame clones only, minus some. The repertoire holds about 200,000 clones, with 56% as singletons. Sequencing was done on a sample of CD8+ T cells sorted from blood. The receptor source for this set is a human donor in good health.

The chain combines TRBV14 with TRBJ1-5, with D uncertain. Between the trimmed V and J ends, which lost 1 base and 4 bases, there was a span of 5 bases. Per the germline V gene, CDR1 is SGHDN and CDR2 is FVKESK. The CDR3 sequence is 13 residues long. This CDR3 reads CASSQGQNQPQHF. The DNA of the CDR3 is TGTGCCAGCAGCCAAGGGCAGAATCAGCCCCAGCATTTT.

The genes are TRBV7-2 and TRBJ2-3; D call uncertain. Deletions cut 1 base from V and 2 bases from J, with 7 bases between. CDR1 SGHTA and CDR2 FQGNSA come from the germline V gene. The CDR3 is 14 residues long. For the CDR3, the DNA is TGTGCCAGCAGCTTAGAAGTAGCCACAGATACGCAGTATTTT. It is translated as CASSLEVATDTQYF.

CDR3 amino acids: CASSVGQGSLETQYF. DNA of the CDR3: TGTGCCAGCAGCGTAGGACAGGGATCATTGGAGACCCAGTACTTC. This rearrangement joins TRBV9 to TRBJ2-5; TRBD1 matches 7 bases. From germline, CDR1 is SGDLS and CDR2 YYNGEE. This CDR3 is 15 amino acids long. Trimming removed 0 bases from V and 5 bases from J; junction bases left unmatched: 7.

This rearrangement joins TRBV11-2 to TRBJ2-5, with no clear D. The CDR3 spans 16 residues. The ends were cut back, 2 bases at V and 2 bases at J, with 15 bases in the middle. Germline V lookup: CDR1 SGHAT, CDR2 FQNNGV. CDR3: CASSLWGSGRQETQYF. DNA for the CDR3: TGTGCCAGCAGCTTATGGGGATCCGGTCGACAAGAGACCCAGTACTTC.

This clone was counted once. The genes are TRBV11-2 and TRBJ2-3; 9 nucleotides agree with TRBD2. V dropped 9 bases and J dropped 3; count of bases not matched to a gene: 4. This CDR3 spans 13 amino acids. Germline V gene data show CDR1 as SGHAT and CDR2 as FQNNGV. The DNA for the CDR3 is TGTGCCAGTTTGGGACTAGCAACAGATACGCAGTATTTT. This encodes CASLGLATDTQYF.

The chain couples TRBV7-6 to TRBJ2-3; D remains ambiguous. Germline V gives CDR1 SGHVS, CDR2 FNYEAQ. CDR3 length: 12 residues. V was cut by 3 bases and J by 4 bases, with 5 bases left in between. The CDR3 nucleotides are TGTGCCAGCAGCTTCGGGCCAGATACGCAGTATTTT. It encodes CASSFGPDTQYF.

This clone was found once. The rearrangement uses TRBV9 and TRBJ1-5, with a tentative D call TRBD1 (6 bases). In germline, CDR1 is SGDLS, CDR2 YYNGEE. Trimming removed 0 bases at V and 5 bases at J, with 9 bases between. The CDR3 has 14 amino acids. The CDR3 nucleotides read TGTGCCAGCAGCGTAGGGACAGTAGATCAGCCCCAGCATTTT. It translates to CASSVGTVDQPQHF.

This clone was counted a few times. Other DNA sequences in the same sample also yield this CDR3. The chain recombines TRBV29-1 with TRBJ2-7, with D possibly being TRBD2 (6 bases). V was clipped by 3 bases and J by 3 bases, with 9 bases between them. The CDR3 loop spans 12 amino acids. Germline CDR1 SQVTM, CDR2 ANQGSEA. CDR3 nucleotides: TGCAGCGTTGAGTTAGCGGACTACGAGCAGTACTTC. It is translated as CSVELADYEQYF.

The chain links TRBV4-1 to TRBJ1-1, with 7 nucleotides matching TRBD1. This CDR3 is 14 amino acids long. Trimming removed 5 bases from V and 0 bases from J; junction bases left unmatched: 3. Germline CDR1 reads MGHRA; CDR2 reads YSYEKL. DNA for the CDR3: TGCGCCAGCAGCGAGGACAGGCTGAACACTGAAGCTTTCTTT. This translates into CASSEDRLNTEAFF.

The genes are TRBV9 and TRBJ1-1; D is uncertain. Germline V CDR1 and CDR2: SGDLS, YYNGEE. Trimming stripped 0 bases from V and 0 bases from J, with 9 bases between. The CDR3 loop spans 15 amino acids. The CDR3 region is CASSVGSTMNTEAFF. The CDR3, as DNA: TGTGCCAGCAGCGTAGGAAGTACAATGAACACTGAAGCTTTCTTT.

This chain connects TRBV7-9 to TRBJ1-1; D is perhaps TRBD1 (5 bases). V lost 1 base and J 1 base, leaving 10 bases between the germline ends. CDR3 length equals 15 residues. Germline CDR1 SEHNR, CDR2 FQNEAQ (reference sequence). The CDR3 sequence: CASSLESGGNTEAFF. The CDR3 DNA reads as TGTGCCAGCAGCTTAGAGTCCGGGGGGAACACTGAAGCTTTCTTT.

The CDR3 region is CASSPTPSGLNEQFF. The CDR3 nucleotides read TGCGCCAGCAGTCCTACCCCCAGCGGACTCAATGAGCAGTTCTTC. This chain joins TRBV4-1 and TRBJ2-1; a possible D gene is TRBD2 (5 bases). The CDR3 extends over 15 amino acids. V lost 6 bases and J 6 bases, leaving 18 bases between the germline ends. Germline CDR1 is MGHRA and CDR2 is YSYEKL.

The chain uses TRBV5-6 and TRBJ1-2, with D tentatively TRBD1 (5 bases). This CDR3 is 12 amino acids long. Germline V gene data show CDR1 as SGHDT and CDR2 as YYEEEE. The V and J ends lost 2 bases and 8 bases respectively, with 10 bases between them. The CDR3 DNA follows: TGTGCCAGCAGCTTAATACAGGAGGGCTACACCTTC. Its translation is CASSLIQEGYTF.

The chain has TRBV2 and TRBJ1-2; possible D gene TRBD1, 6 bases. The V gene's germline CDR1 is SNHLY and CDR2 FYNNEI. V gave up 1 base and J gave up 0 bases, with 15 bases separating them. This CDR3 has 17 residues. The CDR3 region is CASSEVGGTRANYGYTF. In DNA form, the CDR3 reads TGTGCCAGCAGTGAAGTAGGAGGGACACGAGCTAACTATGGCTACACCTTC.

This chain links TRBV7-8 with TRBJ2-3, with D perhaps assigned TRBD1 or TRBD2 (5 bases each). Germline V gene data show CDR1 as SGHVS and CDR2 as FQNEAQ. The length of the CDR3 is 12 residues. The V end lost 5 bases, the J end lost 6 bases, and 9 bases lay between the germline ends. In DNA form, the CDR3 reads TGTGCCAGCAGCGAGGGGTGGGATACGCAGTATTTT. Amino acids: CASSEGWDTQYF. The variable domain in full, with the rest retrieved from reference TRBV7-8 and TRBJ2-3, is GAGVSQSPRYKVAKRGQDVALRCDPISGHVSLFWYQQALGQGPEFLTYFQNEAQLDKSGLPSDRFFAERPEGSVSTLKIQRTQQEDSAVYLCASSEGWDTQYFGPGTRLTVL.

The chain carries TRBV27 and TRBJ2-1; 10 nucleotides align to TRBD2. Germline CDR1 and CDR2: MNHEY and SMNVEV (reference sequence). This CDR3 is built from 15 residues. J lost 8 bases, V lost 4 bases, and 8 bases had no gene match. CDR3 sequence: CASSSAGGPVDEQFF. The CDR3 DNA reads as TGTGCCAGCAGTTCAGCGGGGGGGCCGGTCGATGAGCAGTTCTTC.

This chain connects TRBV15 to TRBJ1-5, with D uncertain. The germline V and J ends were trimmed by 1 base and 3 bases, with 10 bases remaining between them. Germline V gene data show CDR1 as LNHNV and CDR2 as YYDKDF (reference sequence). The CDR3 extends over 15 amino acids. This CDR3 reads CATSRADTVNQPQHF. The CDR3, as DNA: TGTGCCACCAGCAGAGCCGACACCGTCAATCAGCCCCAGCATTTT.

This chain connects TRBV6-5 to TRBJ2-7; a possible D gene is TRBD1 (5 bases). CDR1 MNHEY and CDR2 SVGAGI come from the germline V gene. Deletions cut 0 bases from V and 6 bases from J, with 15 bases between. The CDR3 totals 15 residues. The CDR3: CASSYSRSGSGEQYF. The CDR3 DNA sequence: TGTGCCAGCAGTTACTCGAGGTCAGGGTCAGGCGAGCAGTACTTC.